This entry features one TCR beta chain sequence. Here immunoSEQ multiplex PCR was the method, and the copy in TCRdb shows in-frame clones only, minus some. The sample holds tens of thousands of clones, around 88% seen once. CDR1 is MNHEY, CDR2 SVGAGI, per germline. The ends were cut back, 6 bases at V and 0 bases at J, with 12 bases in the middle. This CDR3 has 15 residues. These data come from a study of blood T cell repertoires in COVID-19. Study background: Sites in the United States, Italy and Spain provided acute and convalescent COVID-19 samples.

The gene calls are TRBV6-5 and TRBJ2-1, with D possibly being TRBD2 (5 bases). The TCR sequence derives from a human donor in a cohort sampled during active COVID-19. The source material was peripheral blood. CDR3 sequence (DNA): TGTGCCAGCAGGAGCGGAACCAGCTCCTACAATGAGCAGTTCTTC. Translating gives CASRSGTSSYNEQFF.